This T cell receptor beta chain emerged from a study of cytomegalovirus exposure and HLA in healthy donors. Study-wide background: In a previous analysis, about 100 million unique TCR beta sequences were found from roughly 180 million T cells.

The germline gives CDR1 SGHDN, CDR2 FVKESK. The CDR3 runs to 13 residues. V gave up 5 bases and J gave up 9 bases, with 11 bases separating them. PCR amplification relied on 60 Vbeta primers (plus 13 Jbeta primers). Repertoires were generated with immunoSEQ multiplex PCR, while TCRdb's copy carries only in-frame clones and drops some. The sample carries 190,000 or so clones, around 79% recorded once. The rearrangement joins TRBV14 to TRBJ1-6; D unclear. The receptor comes from a male donor in good health and CMV-seropositive. The sequenced sample consisted of PBMCs. The CDR3 DNA is TGTGCCAGCAGCTCCGTGCAGTCTTCACCCCTCCACTTT. It codes for CASSSVQSSPLHF.